Below, one TCR beta chain is given with its context. The sample originates from a study of blood T cell repertoires in COVID-19. The overall study: Collection of acute and convalescent COVID-19 samples took place in the United States, Italy and Spain. PBMCs, B-cell-depleted T cells, or T cells were the source of the cDNA or gDNA that made up the material.

Original processing methods: Reference gene primer amplification yielded estimated nucleated cell counts. Data came from immunoSEQ multiplex PCR; TCRdb stores just in-frame clones and leaves some out. V, J and clone size were drawn from that table, and D and trimming were deduced from the DNA. Of over 70,000 clones detected, almost 85% appear once; the ten largest clones hold roughly a tenth. This TCR was recovered from a man aged 60 to 69 with acute or convalescent COVID-19. The material sequenced was peripheral blood.

Written as DNA, the CDR3 is TGTGCCAGCAGTTCCCCCTTCTTAAATTCACCCCTCCACTTT. Translated, it gives CASSSPFLNSPLHF. This chain connects TRBV28 to TRBJ1-6; D unclear. The CDR3 covers 14 residues. Germline CDR1 is MDHEN and CDR2 is SYDVKM. Between the trimmed V and J ends, which lost 4 bases and 7 bases, there was a span of 11 bases.